These 24 T cell receptor beta chains were all obtained from the same sample, sequenced in a study of patients and donors after allogeneic stem cell transplantation. Via MiXCR, TCRdb re-called the RT-PCR reads, giving one row per CDR3 protein. The sample consists of roughly 960,000 distinct CDR3 sequences, over 15% of them appearing once. Sequencing input: blood, either unsorted or a sorted T cell fraction (not recorded which). These receptors all stem from a human donor who was either an allogeneic HSCT recipient or a stem cell or donor lymphocyte infusion donor (not recorded which). It is not recorded whose cells these are; they may come from a transplant donor.

The genes are TRBV14 and TRBJ2-4; D is possibly TRBD1 (6 bases). V lost 0 bases to trimming and J lost 12 bases, with 15 bases between them. CDR1 and CDR2 from the germline V gene are SGHDN and FVKESK. The CDR3 is 14 residues long. CDR3 nucleotide sequence: TGTGCCAGCAGCCAAGAAGGGGGATTCCAGGCTCAGTACTTC. This translates into CASSQEGGFQAQYF.

The rearrangement uses TRBV7-7 and TRBJ2-1, with 10 bases identical to TRBD2. V gave up 5 bases and J gave up 0 bases; unmatched junction bases: 10. This CDR3 comprises 18 residues. Looked up from germline, CDR1 is SSHAT and CDR2 is FNYEAQ (reference sequence). The CDR3 is CASSHGTQREGSYNEQFF. CDR3 DNA sequence: TGTGCCAGCAGCCATGGGACGCAGCGGGAGGGCTCCTACAATGAGCAGTTCTTC.

This clonotype was observed many times. The rearrangement uses TRBV12-3 or TRBV12-4 and TRBJ2-7; D gene uncertain. This CDR3 has 13 amino acids. Trimming shortened V by 3 bases and J by 0 bases, and 6 bases separated the two germline ends. In DNA, the CDR3 is TGTGCCAGCAGTTTCGTTAGCTCCTACGAGCAGTACTTC. Protein product: CASSFVSSYEQYF.

This clonotype was observed at least ten times. J is TRBJ2-2 and V is TRBV21-1; the tabulated D call, TRBD2, remains unverified against the DNA. TRBV21-1 is designated a pseudogene. The CDR3 loop spans 14 amino acids. CDR3 loop: CASSKRDWAGELFF. The CDR3 DNA follows: TGTGCCAGCAGCAAAAGGGACTGGGCGGGGGAGCTGTTTTTT.

This clonotype appeared a few times. The chain uses TRBV5-1 and TRBJ2-7; possible D gene TRBD2, 5 bases. V lost 4 bases and J lost 3, with 14 bases in between. This CDR3 contains 14 residues. Germline CDR1 reads SGHRS; CDR2 reads YFSETQ. The CDR3 DNA follows: TGCGCCAGCAGCATAAACAGCGAGGGCTACGAGCAGTACTTC. Its translation: CASSINSEGYEQYF.

The rearrangement uses TRBV24-1 and TRBJ1-2; the D gene is possibly TRBD1 (5 bases). This CDR3 contains 12 residues. The V end was cut by 4 bases, the J end by 6 bases, with 8 bases between. Looked up from germline, CDR1 is KGHDR and CDR2 is SFDVKD. CDR3 in amino acids: CATSEGEDGYTF. The CDR3 bases are TGTGCCACCAGTGAAGGGGAGGATGGCTACACCTTC.

The sample holds a few counts of this clonotype. This chain links TRBV15 with TRBJ1-5; no clear D gene. The CDR3 runs to 15 residues. CDR1 is LNHNV and CDR2 is YYDKDF in the germline V gene (reference sequence). The V end was cut by 0 bases, the J end by 2 bases, with 8 bases between. In DNA form, the CDR3 reads TGTGCCACCAGCAGAGACGGCCTTGGCAATCAGCCCCAGCATTTT. It specifies CATSRDGLGNQPQHF.

The J gene is TRBJ2-2, the V gene TRBV7-2; no reliable D call. The V gene lost 5 bases and the J gene lost 2 bases, with 12 bases spanning the gap. The CDR3 loop spans 15 amino acids. Germline assignment: CDR1 SGHTA and CDR2 FQGNSA. The CDR3 here is CASSPRRANTGELFF. Here the CDR3 DNA reads TGTGCCAGCAGCCCCCGACGGGCTAACACCGGGGAGCTGTTTTTT.

The chain carries TRBV7-9 and TRBJ1-2; the D is unclear. Trimming removed 3 bases from V and 5 bases from J, with 7 bases in between. There are 12 residues in the CDR3. Germline V CDR1 and CDR2: SEHNR, FQNEAQ (reference sequence). CDR3 loop: CASSFVDYGYTF. CDR3 bases: TGTGCCAGCAGCTTTGTAGATTATGGCTACACCTTC.

This clonotype was observed a handful of times. CDR3 DNA sequence: TGTGCCAGGTCCGGAGGAAACACCATATATTTT. Translation gives CARSGGNTIYF. The gene calls are TRBV30 and TRBJ1-3, with no clear D. There are 11 residues in the CDR3. Germline V gene sequence: CDR1 GTSNPN, CDR2 SVGIG (reference sequence). Trimming shortened V by 8 bases and J by 4 bases, and 9 bases separated the two germline ends.

This clonotype was detected a few times. The chain uses TRBV20-1 and TRBJ2-7; 11 bases agree with TRBD1. The CDR3 totals 17 residues. Germline V lookup: CDR1 DFQATT, CDR2 SNEGSKA (reference sequence). Trimming at V came to 6 bases and at J to 0 bases, leaving 13 bases not matched to a gene. In DNA form, the CDR3 reads TGCAGTGCCAACCCGGACAGGGGGCGAACTAGCTCCTACGAGCAGTACTTC. Residues: CSANPDRGRTSSYEQYF.

This chain links TRBV27 with TRBJ1-2, with TRBD1 matching over 9 bases. The CDR3 is 15 amino acids. Germline CDR1 is MNHEY and CDR2 is SMNVEV (reference sequence). Losses at the gene ends were 3 bases for V and 5 bases for J; bases not matched to a gene: 7. CDR3 coding DNA: TGTGCCAGCAGTTTTTCCGGACAGGGGAGGTATGGCTACACCTTC. This sequence encodes CASSFSGQGRYGYTF.

This chain uses TRBV11-1 with TRBJ2-2; 10 bases map to TRBD2. V trimming: 5 bases; J trimming: 5 bases; junction bases outside the gene matches: 5. This CDR3 is 15 amino acids long. Germline CDR1 SGHAT, CDR2 FQDESV (reference sequence). CDR3 DNA sequence: TGTGCCAGCAGCCTAATGACTAGCGGGACCGGGGAGCTGTTTTTT. As protein: CASSLMTSGTGELFF. Complete variable domain (other parts from reference TRBV11-1 and TRBJ2-2): EAEVAQSPRYKITEKSQAVAFWCDPISGHATLYWYRQILGQGPELLVQFQDESVVDDSQLPKDRFSAERLKGVDSTLKIQPAELGDSAMYLCASSLMTSGTGELFFGEGSRLTVL.

There are many counts of this clonotype. The chain combines TRBV4-2 with TRBJ2-7; either TRBD1 or TRBD2 may supply D (7 bases each). The CDR3 has 14 amino acids. From germline, CDR1 is LGHNA and CDR2 YNFKEQ. V lost 6 bases and J lost 5, with 17 bases in between. In DNA, the CDR3 is TGTGCCAGCAGTCGGGACTACAGGGGAAACGAGCAGTACTTC. Amino acid sequence: CASSRDYRGNEQYF.

This clonotype was seen a handful of times. The chain is built from TRBV20-1 and TRBJ1-2, with a weak D call TRBD1 (6 bases). The length of the CDR3 is 18 residues. The V and J ends lost 0 bases and 1 base respectively, with 21 bases between them. Germline lookup yields CDR1 DFQATT and CDR2 SNEGSKA (reference sequence). The CDR3 DNA reads as TGCAGTGCTAGAGAACGACAGGTAGCAGTAGAGATTAACTATGGCTACACCTTC. As protein: CSARERQVAVEINYGYTF.

The V and J genes are TRBV5-1 and TRBJ2-2, with TRBD1 matching 11 bases. Unmatched junction bases numbered 5, after V lost 2 bases and J lost 5 bases. From germline, CDR1 is SGHRS and CDR2 YFSETQ. The CDR3 contains 16 residues. The CDR3 DNA sequence: TGCGCCAGCAGCTTCCGGACAGGGGGCTGGACCGGGGAGCTGTTTTTT. As protein: CASSFRTGGWTGELFF. Based on the CDR3 plus reference TRBV5-1 and TRBJ2-2, the full variable domain is KAGVTQTPRYLIKTRGQQVTLSCSPISGHRSVSWYQQTPGQGLQFLFEYFSETQRNKGNFPGRFSGRQFSNSRSEMNVSTLELGDSALYLCASSFRTGGWTGELFFGEGSRLTVL.

The chain recombines TRBV5-1 with TRBJ2-3; D gene unclear. This CDR3 region has 14 residues. Trimming left V 0 bases short and J 4 bases short, with 9 bases between. The V gene's germline CDR1 is SGHRS and CDR2 YFSETQ. CDR3 coding DNA: TGCGCCAGCAGCTTGGATTTATGGGCAGATACGCAGTATTTT. Protein product: CASSLDLWADTQYF.

This sequence joins TRBV20-1 and TRBJ1-2; D remains unclear. The CDR3 covers 12 residues. Trimming took 6 bases from V and 2 from J, leaving 10 bases between them. Germline-derived CDR1 and CDR2 are DFQATT and SNEGSKA (reference sequence). CDR3 in amino acids: CSAFNRNYGYTF. DNA for the CDR3: TGCAGTGCATTTAACAGAAACTATGGCTACACCTTC.

This clonotype was found a few times. The rearrangement links TRBV5-1 to TRBJ2-7; no clear D. Per the germline V gene, CDR1 is SGHRS and CDR2 is YFSETQ. The CDR3 covers 14 residues. The V and J ends lost 0 bases and 3 bases respectively, with 10 bases between them. The CDR3 here is CASSLDQIGYEQYF. As DNA, the CDR3 is TGCGCCAGCAGCTTGGATCAAATAGGCTACGAGCAGTACTTC.

The chain joins TRBV24-1 to TRBJ2-7; 8 bases are shared with TRBD2. The germline V gene encodes CDR1 KGHDR and CDR2 SFDVKD. This CDR3 has 11 amino acids. The trim removed 11 bases at V and 9 bases at J, leaving 8 bases unmatched. The CDR3 here is CAIGTSKVQYF. DNA of the CDR3: TGTGCCATCGGGACTAGTAAGGTGCAGTACTTC.

The chain employs TRBV4-1 and TRBJ1-4, with D uncertain. The CDR3 totals 15 residues. The V and J ends lost 6 bases and 0 bases respectively, with 11 bases between them. CDR1 is MGHRA and CDR2 is YSYEKL in the germline V gene. CDR3 region: CASRMWASTNEKLFF. CDR3 DNA sequence: TGCGCCAGCAGGATGTGGGCCTCAACTAATGAAAAACTGTTTTTT.

The chain joins TRBV10-3 to TRBJ1-5; TRBD1 is a possible D gene (6 bases). Trimming removed 10 bases at V and 1 base at J, with 14 bases between. The CDR3 spans 14 residues. Germline values: CDR1 ENHRY, CDR2 SYGVKD. CDR3 sequence (DNA): TGTGCCACCACTGCGGGACACAGCAATCAGCCCCAGCATTTT. This translates into CATTAGHSNQPQHF.

J is TRBJ2-7 and V is TRBV2; possibly TRBD2 for D (6 bases). The CDR3 runs 16 residues. Germline CDR1 SNHLY, CDR2 FYNNEI. V shed 3 bases and J shed 2 bases, with 17 bases lying between them. CDR3 amino acids: CASSDGSPGLAYEQYF. The CDR3 DNA is TGTGCCAGCAGTGACGGCAGCCCGGGACTGGCCTACGAGCAGTACTTC.

In its sample, this clonotype was seen a few times. A single base separates this from a much larger clone, so it may be a read error. The chain employs TRBV28 and TRBJ1-5, with D maybe TRBD1 (6 bases). Germline V gives CDR1 MDHEN, CDR2 SYDVKM. Trimming took off 6 bases at V and 0 bases at J, with 12 bases between the two ends. The CDR3 extends over 15 amino acids. DNA of the CDR3: TGTGCCAGCAGCTCGGGACAATATAGCAATCAGCCCCAGCATTTT. This translates into CASSSGQYSNQPQHF. Full variable domain (outside the CDR3, taken from reference TRBV28 and TRBJ1-5): DVKVTQSSRYLVKRTGEKVFLECVQDMDHENMFWYRQDPGLGLRLIYFSYDVKMKEKGDIPEGYSVSREKKERFSLILESASTNQTSMYLCASSSGQYSNQPQHFGDGTRLSIL.